This T cell receptor beta chain was found in a study of cytomegalovirus exposure and HLA in healthy donors. As for the study in general: Falling in the Caucasian-associated ancestry cluster were about 80% of under 500 genotyped donors.

On this clone itself: The target antigen is unknown.

Study observations and caveats: Associated with cytomegalovirus, according to the listing, were 150 to 200 TCR beta chains.

At the time of sampling, donors were nominally healthy, though unrecorded immune exposures were likely. The germline CDR1 and CDR2 sequences are GTSNPN and SVGIG (reference sequence). This CDR3 comprises 13 residues. V trimming: 2 bases; J trimming: 3 bases; junction bases outside the gene matches: 3. The PCR had 60 Vbeta and 13 Jbeta primers. Assay used: immunoSEQ multiplex PCR; TCRdb lists only in-frame clones, some missing. This sample has some 130,000 clones, with 80% found just once. This TCR was recovered from a man aged 30 to 45 in good health and CMV-seronegative. The chain recombines TRBV30 with TRBJ2-7, with 8 bases lining up with TRBD2. Sequencing was performed on PBMCs. The CDR3 loop reads CAWSSGGHYEQYF. In DNA, the CDR3 is TGTGCCTGGAGTAGCGGGGGACACTACGAGCAGTACTTC.